Listed below are T cell receptor beta chains from one sample, sequenced in a study of blood T cell repertoires in COVID-19. TCRdb's copy holds only in-frame clones and misses some; the assay was immunoSEQ multiplex PCR. The data show about 45,000 clones, under 95% seen once. The sample was peripheral blood. The receptors were gathered from a man between 65 and 80 years old with active COVID-19. CDR3s include the opening cysteine and the closing phenylalanine or tryptophan. The D gene is left open where the match is weak. Clone size is not always given. Where it is, it says once, few, many or a class for expanded clones.

-,TRBJ2-1,TRBV5-4,TRBD1,CASSQGQGYNEQFF
-,TRBJ2-5,TRBV5-1,-,CASSSSGVRETQYF
-,TRBJ2-1,TRBV6-6,-,CASRTGGISYNEQFF
once,TRBJ1-5,TRBV5-1,-,CASSSGSNQPQHF
-,TRBJ2-1,TRBV9,-,CASSVSRSAGSYNEQFF
once,TRBJ1-5,TRBV19,-,CASSIGGPGQPQHF
-,TRBJ1-5,TRBV7-8,-,CASSLVQGQPQHF
once,TRBJ2-3,TRBV28,TRBD1,CASTGDRSFTDTQYF
-,TRBJ2-1,TRBV11-3,-,CASAPSYVHNEQFF
once,TRBJ2-4,TRBV7-2,-,CASSDPSQGWAKNIQYF
few,TRBJ1-1,TRBV4-2,-,CASSQVGGVANTEAFF
-,TRBJ2-7,TRBV6-6,-,CASSAPGAGIDEQYF
-,TRBJ2-1,TRBV27,TRBD1,CASSLLNTGTGFGEQFF
-,TRBJ2-1,TRBV29-1,-,CSVEQPPGGARWNEQFF
few,TRBJ2-4,TRBV4-1,TRBD1,CASSQARRDRGAKNIQYF
-,TRBJ2-1,TRBV2,TRBD1,CASSEFPGTGFYNEQFF
-,TRBJ2-6,TRBV7-6,-,CASIHREKTGANVLTF
-,TRBJ2-5,TRBV5-1,-,CASSFSRLQETQYF
few,TRBJ1-3,TRBV18,-,CASSPAQVGGNTIYF
-,TRBJ1-1,TRBV7-9,-,CASSTARQSTEAFF
-,TRBJ2-7,TRBV7-9,TRBD1,CASSSPGQDYEQYF
-,TRBJ2-7,TRBV7-2,TRBD2,CASSPGLAAYEQYF
-,TRBJ2-5,TRBV30,-,CALWGGVETQYF
-,TRBJ1-4,TRBV11-2,-,CASNRVGEKLFF
-,TRBJ2-1,TRBV19,-,CASSSYRVFNEQFF
-,TRBJ2-6,TRBV5-1,-,CASSPAGHTGANVLTF
-,TRBJ2-2,TRBV9,-,CASSPRGAVATGELFF
-,TRBJ2-5,TRBV4-1,TRBD2,CASSQATTGGQYF
-,TRBJ2-3,TRBV7-6,TRBD2,CASTKGGGARDTQYF